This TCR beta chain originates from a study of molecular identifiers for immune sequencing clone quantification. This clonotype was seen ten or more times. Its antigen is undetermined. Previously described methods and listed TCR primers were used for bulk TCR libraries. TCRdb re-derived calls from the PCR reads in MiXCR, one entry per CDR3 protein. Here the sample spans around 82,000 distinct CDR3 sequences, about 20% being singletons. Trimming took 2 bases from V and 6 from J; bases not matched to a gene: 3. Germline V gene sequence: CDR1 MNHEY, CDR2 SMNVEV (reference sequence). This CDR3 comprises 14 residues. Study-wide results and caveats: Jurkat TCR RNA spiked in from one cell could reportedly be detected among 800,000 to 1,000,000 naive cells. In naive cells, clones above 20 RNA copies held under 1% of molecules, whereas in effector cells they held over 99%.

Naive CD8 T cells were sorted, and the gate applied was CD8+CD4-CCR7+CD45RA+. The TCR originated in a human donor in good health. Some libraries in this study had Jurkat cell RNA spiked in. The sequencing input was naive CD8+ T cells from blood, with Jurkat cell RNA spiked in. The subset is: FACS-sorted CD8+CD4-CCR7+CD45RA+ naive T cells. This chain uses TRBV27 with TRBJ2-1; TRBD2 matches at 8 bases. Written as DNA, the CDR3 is TGTGCCAGCAGTTTAATTAGCGGGGTCAATGAGCAGTTCTTC. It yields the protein CASSLISGVNEQFF.